The clone carrying this T cell receptor (beta chain) was observed at least ten times. What it recognizes is unknown. The junction had 11 bases not matched to a gene; V was cut back by 5 bases and J by 10 bases. The germline V gene has CDR1 SGHTA and CDR2 FQGTGA. The CDR3 runs 15 residues. The sample is drawn from a study of CD8 T cells in ankylosing spondylitis. Study conclusions and caveats: Typical of ankylosing spondylitis blood, it appeared, was a TCR beta motif of roughly eight highly homologous variants. Existing reports had already noted some motif variants in reactive arthritis synovial fluid and blood.

TCR beta libraries were made by quantitative 5'-RACE with molecular barcodes. TCRdb itself ran the 5' RACE reads through MiXCR, one entry per CDR3 protein. Of about 140,000 distinct CDR3 sequences listed, around 32% are singletons. This chain links TRBV7-3 with TRBJ1-6; TRBD1 matches at 7 bases. The receptor was isolated from a male donor with ankylosing spondylitis. The sequenced sample was synovial fluid, either unsorted or a sorted T cell fraction (not recorded which). This chain's CDR3 is CASSATGAERSPLHF. The CDR3 coding sequence is TGTGCCAGCAGCGCCACAGGGGCAGAAAGGTCACCCCTCCACTTT.